These 12 T cell receptor beta chains share one sample of origin, sequenced in a study of blood T cell repertoires in COVID-19 (dated by TCRdb to about 2020). Library construction relied on the immunoSEQ multiplex PCR assay. TCRdb carries this immuneACCESS record with in-frame sequences only. Its versions omit some clonotypes, under half of them owing to an unresolved V gene in the studies checked, with the rest unexplained. The sample table lists roughly 150,000 clones, approximately 84% of them with a count of one. The ten largest clones add up to 1.5% to 2% of the sample. The sequencing sample was made of PBMCs or T cells enriched from blood (not recorded which). These receptors were taken from a woman between 18 and 30 years old who had been exposed to COVID-19.

J is TRBJ2-1 and V is TRBV19; TRBD2 agrees at 7 bases. CDR3 size: 15 residues. Germline V gene lookup returns CDR1 LNHDA and CDR2 SQIVND (reference sequence). V lost 3 bases, J lost 0 bases, and 2 bases stayed unmatched. The CDR3 region is CASSMGLFSYNEQFF. CDR3 nucleotides: TGTGCCAGTAGTATGGGACTATTCTCCTACAATGAGCAGTTCTTC.

The chain combines TRBV6-4 with TRBJ1-1; the D gene is possibly TRBD1 (5 bases). CDR1 MRHNA and CDR2 SNTAGT come from the germline V gene. This CDR3 is 15 amino acids long. The V and J ends lost 3 bases and 5 bases respectively, with 16 bases between them. CDR3 in amino acids: CASSERFDGGTEAFF. The DNA of the CDR3 is TGTGCCAGCAGTGAGCGGTTCGACGGGGGGACTGAAGCTTTCTTT.

This clone has a handful of counts. The genes are TRBV6-5 and TRBJ1-2, with D maybe TRBD1 (5 bases). This CDR3 comprises 14 residues. V was trimmed by 7 bases and J by 7 bases, leaving 19 bases between them. CDR1 is MNHEY and CDR2 is SVGAGI in the germline V gene. The CDR3 here is CASTDGGGRAGYTF. Written as DNA, the CDR3 is TGTGCCAGCACCGACGGGGGAGGGAGGGCTGGCTACACCTTC.

The rearrangement links TRBV7-9 to TRBJ1-1, with 7 bases matching TRBD1. Germline V gene lookup returns CDR1 SEHNR and CDR2 FQNEAQ (reference sequence). Trimming took 6 bases from V and 8 from J; bases not matched to a gene: 9. The CDR3 totals 13 residues. The CDR3 is CASSNRGVVEAFF. CDR3 sequence (DNA): TGTGCCAGCAGTAACAGGGGTGTAGTGGAAGCTTTCTTT.

The chain links TRBV5-5 to TRBJ1-4; D remains unclear. There are 15 residues in the CDR3. Germline CDR1 reads SGHKS; CDR2 reads YYEKEE (reference sequence). The V end was cut by 1 base, the J end by 4 bases, with 11 bases between. CDR3 sequence (DNA): TGTGCCAGCAGCTTGCGTCAGGCCCTTAATGAAAAACTGTTTTTT. Its protein is CASSLRQALNEKLFF.

The gene calls are TRBV6-5 and TRBJ1-3, with TRBD1 matching 7 bases. V gave up 2 bases and J gave up 2 bases; unmatched junction bases: 6. CDR3 size: 16 residues. Germline assignment: CDR1 MNHEY and CDR2 SVGAGI. CDR3 region: CASSYRQGPPGNTIYF. For the CDR3, the DNA is TGTGCCAGCAGTTACAGACAGGGTCCCCCTGGAAACACCATATATTTT.

The genes are TRBV12-3 or TRBV12-4 and TRBJ1-5, with D possibly matching TRBD1 (5 bases). The length of the CDR3 is 13 residues. V lost 6 bases and J lost 5, with 11 bases in between. The CDR3 spells CASSQGPDQPQHF. CDR3 DNA: TGTGCCAGCAGCCAGGGTCCCGATCAGCCCCAGCATTTT.

The rearrangement links TRBV4-3 to TRBJ2-3, with 8 bases that match TRBD2. V lost 4 bases, J lost 6 bases, and 6 bases stayed unmatched. CDR1 is LGHNA and CDR2 is YSLEER in the germline V gene. CDR3 length equals 14 residues. CDR3 sequence: CASSLSGGRDTQYF. DNA for the CDR3: TGCGCCAGCAGCCTGTCGGGAGGGCGGGATACGCAGTATTTT.

This clone was counted only a few times. The rearrangement joins TRBV7-3 to TRBJ2-7, with TRBD1 matching 7 bases. Trimming took 5 bases from V and 2 from J; bases not matched to a gene: 9. The CDR3 covers 15 residues. Germline V gene sequence: CDR1 SGHTA, CDR2 FQGTGA. The CDR3 loop is CASSPAPGQAYEQYF. The DNA for the CDR3 is TGTGCCAGCAGCCCCGCACCAGGACAGGCCTACGAGCAGTACTTC.

V and J are TRBV2 and TRBJ1-1, with no clear D. Trimming removed 4 bases from V and 0 bases from J, with 6 bases in between. There are 13 residues in the CDR3. Germline CDR1 and CDR2: SNHLY and FYNNEI. The CDR3 loop is CASSVSLNTEAFF. The CDR3 nucleotides are TGTGCCAGCAGTGTTAGTTTGAACACTGAAGCTTTCTTT.

The rearrangement links TRBV3-1 (or the pseudogene TRBV3-2) to TRBJ2-7, with TRBD1 identical over 7 bases. Germline-derived CDR1 and CDR2 are LGHDT and YNNKEL (reference sequence). Trimming cost V 5 bases and J 3 bases; bases outside gene matches: 7. The CDR3 totals 14 residues. The CDR3: CASSFTGVGYEQYF. CDR3 DNA: TGTGCCAGCAGCTTCACAGGGGTCGGCTACGAGCAGTACTTC.

The chain has TRBV9 and TRBJ2-1, with D maybe TRBD2 (5 bases). The germline gives CDR1 SGDLS, CDR2 YYNGEE. This CDR3 is built from 16 residues. The V end was cut by 3 bases, the J end by 4 bases, with 17 bases between. CDR3: CASSGVRRGPYNEQFF. DNA for the CDR3: TGTGCCAGCAGCGGAGTCAGACGAGGGCCGTACAATGAGCAGTTCTTC.